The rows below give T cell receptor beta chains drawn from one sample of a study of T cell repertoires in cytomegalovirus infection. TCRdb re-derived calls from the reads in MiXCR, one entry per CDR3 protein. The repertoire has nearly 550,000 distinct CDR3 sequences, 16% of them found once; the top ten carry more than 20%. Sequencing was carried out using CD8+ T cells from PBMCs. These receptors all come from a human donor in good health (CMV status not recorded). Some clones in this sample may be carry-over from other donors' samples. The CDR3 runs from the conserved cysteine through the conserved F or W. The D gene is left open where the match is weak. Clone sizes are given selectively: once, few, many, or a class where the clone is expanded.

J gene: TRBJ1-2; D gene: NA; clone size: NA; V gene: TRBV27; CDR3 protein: CASSSAGDYGYTF; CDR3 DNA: TGTGCCAGCAGTTCGGCCGGGGACTATGGCTACACCTTC
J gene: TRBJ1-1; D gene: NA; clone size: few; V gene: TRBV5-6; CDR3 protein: CASNPGMGGGTEAFF; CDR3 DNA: TGTGCCAGCAACCCCGGGATGGGGGGAGGTACTGAAGCTTTCTTT
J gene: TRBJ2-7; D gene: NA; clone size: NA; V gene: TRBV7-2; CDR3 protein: CASSIKGSEQYF; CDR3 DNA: TGTGCCAGCAGCATCAAGGGTTCCGAGCAGTACTTC
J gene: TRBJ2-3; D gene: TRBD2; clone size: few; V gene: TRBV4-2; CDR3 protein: CASSQDSTSGLHLASTDTQYF; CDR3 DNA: TGTGCCAGCAGCCAAGACTCGACTAGCGGTCTACACCTCGCTAGCACAGATACGCAGTATTTT
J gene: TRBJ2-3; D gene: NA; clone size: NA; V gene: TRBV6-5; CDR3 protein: CASSPDVSTDTQYF; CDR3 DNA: TGTGCCAGCAGTCCCGATGTAAGCACAGATACGCAGTATTTT
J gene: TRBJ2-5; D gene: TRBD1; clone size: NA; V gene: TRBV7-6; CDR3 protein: CASSPRDSFQETQYF; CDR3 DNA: TGTGCCAGCAGCCCCAGGGACAGTTTTCAAGAGACCCAGTACTTC
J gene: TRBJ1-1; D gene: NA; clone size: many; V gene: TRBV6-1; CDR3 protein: CASSEPWRGSNTEAFF; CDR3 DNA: TGTGCCAGCAGTGAACCCTGGCGGGGGTCGAACACTGAAGCTTTCTTT
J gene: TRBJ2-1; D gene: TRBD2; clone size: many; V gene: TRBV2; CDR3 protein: CASPEALAGRFYNEQFF; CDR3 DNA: TGTGCCAGCCCCGAGGCTCTAGCGGGAAGGTTCTACAATGAGCAGTTCTTC
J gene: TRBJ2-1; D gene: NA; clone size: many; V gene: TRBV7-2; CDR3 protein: CASSFGGYNEQFF; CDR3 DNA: TGTGCCAGCAGCTTTGGGGGCTACAATGAGCAGTTCTTC
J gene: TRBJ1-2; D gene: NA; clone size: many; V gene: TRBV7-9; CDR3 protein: CASSSMTVLTDGYTF; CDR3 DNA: TGTGCCAGCAGCTCGATGACCGTATTAACGGACGGCTACACCTTC
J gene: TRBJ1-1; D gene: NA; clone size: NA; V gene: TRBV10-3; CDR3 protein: CAISDSFNTEAFF; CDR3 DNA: TGTGCCATCAGTGACAGCTTCAACACTGAAGCTTTCTTT
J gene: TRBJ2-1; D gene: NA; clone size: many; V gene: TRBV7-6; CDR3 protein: CASSLASAGRGNEQFF; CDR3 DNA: TGTGCCAGCAGCTTAGCTTCAGCAGGAAGGGGTAATGAGCAGTTCTTC
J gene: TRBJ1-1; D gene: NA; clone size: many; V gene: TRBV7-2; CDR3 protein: CASHTGTEAFF; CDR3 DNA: TGTGCCAGCCACACTGGGACTGAAGCTTTCTTT
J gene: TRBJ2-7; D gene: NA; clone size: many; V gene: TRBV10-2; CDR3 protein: CASSESWQHEQYF; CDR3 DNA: TGCGCCAGCAGTGAGTCGTGGCAGCACGAGCAGTACTTC
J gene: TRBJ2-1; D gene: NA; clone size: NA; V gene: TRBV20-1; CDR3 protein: CSARKVLGEAIYNEQFF; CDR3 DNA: TGCAGTGCTAGAAAGGTCTTGGGGGAGGCCATATACAATGAGCAGTTCTTC
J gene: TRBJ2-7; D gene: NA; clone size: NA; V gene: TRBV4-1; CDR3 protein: CASSQEPGHEGEQYF; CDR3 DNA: TGCGCCAGCAGCCAAGAACCAGGACACGAGGGAGAGCAGTACTTC
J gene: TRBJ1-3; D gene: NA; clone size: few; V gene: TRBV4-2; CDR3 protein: CASSQDGGGSGNTIYF; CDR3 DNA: TGTGCCAGCAGCCAAGATGGTGGGGGGAGCGGAAACACCATATATTTT
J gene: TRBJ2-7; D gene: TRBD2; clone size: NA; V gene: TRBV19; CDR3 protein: CASSPPASGAYEQYF; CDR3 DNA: TGTGCCAGTAGCCCACCGGCTAGCGGTGCCTACGAGCAGTACTTC
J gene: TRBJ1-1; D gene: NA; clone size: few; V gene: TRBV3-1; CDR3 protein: CASSPEAQLNTEAFF; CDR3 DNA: TGTGCCAGCAGCCCCGAGGCGCAGTTGAACACTGAAGCTTTCTTT
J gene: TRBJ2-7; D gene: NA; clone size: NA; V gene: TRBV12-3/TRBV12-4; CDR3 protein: CASSDTWTYEQYF; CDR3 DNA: TGTGCCAGCAGTGACACCTGGACCTACGAGCAGTACTTC
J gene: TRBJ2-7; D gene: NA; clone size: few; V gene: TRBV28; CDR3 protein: CASTLLPGRSGEQYF; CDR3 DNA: TGTGCCAGCACCCTTCTGCCGGGGAGATCGGGGGAGCAGTACTTC
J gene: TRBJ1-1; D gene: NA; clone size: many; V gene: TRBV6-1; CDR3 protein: CASSEGRDLNTEAFF; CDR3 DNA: TGTGCCAGCAGTGAGGGCCGGGACTTAAACACTGAAGCTTTCTTT
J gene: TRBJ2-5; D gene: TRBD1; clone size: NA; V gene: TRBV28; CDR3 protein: CASSLVTGLKETQYF; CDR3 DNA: TGTGCCAGCAGTTTAGTGACAGGGCTGAAGGAGACCCAGTACTTC
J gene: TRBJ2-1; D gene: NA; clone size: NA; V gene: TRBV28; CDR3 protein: CASSSLKGRDNEQFF; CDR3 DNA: TGTGCCAGCAGTTCCCTAAAGGGACGGGACAATGAGCAGTTCTTC
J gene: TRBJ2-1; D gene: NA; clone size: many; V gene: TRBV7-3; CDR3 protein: CASSLSGALNEQFF; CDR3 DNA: TGTGCCAGCAGCCTTAGCGGAGCCCTCAATGAGCAGTTCTTC
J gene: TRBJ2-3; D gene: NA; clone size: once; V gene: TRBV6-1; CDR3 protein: CASREGSSTDTQYF; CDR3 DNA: TGTGCCAGCAGAGAAGGCTCTAGCACAGATACGCAGTATTTT